The sequence of this T cell receptor beta chain was determined in a study of CD8 T cells in Susac syndrome. Study-level findings and limits: Expansion of clones was not seen in the CD4+ T cell repertoires of Susac syndrome.

After extraction with the RNeasy kit, about 0.5 to 1 ug of the RNA was reverse transcribed using random hexamers. TCR beta CDR3 was amplified by immunoSEQ multiplex PCR. This amplification extended across 54 Vbeta and 13 Jbeta segments. Each CDR3 protein is one row after TCRdb ran MiXCR on the immunoSEQ multiplex PCR reads. The data show about 140,000 distinct CDR3 sequences, just under 95% seen once. This CDR3 is 13 amino acids long. Germline V CDR1 and CDR2: DFQATT, SNEGSKA (reference sequence). In the case of this clonotype: Its antigen is unknown.

The sequencing input was CD4+ T cells from PBMCs. The TCR comes from a human donor with Susac syndrome. V usage is TRBV20-1 and J usage is TRBJ2-1; 7 bases match TRBD2. The CDR3: CTAAGRGFNEQFF. The CDR3 nucleotides read TGCACCGCAGCGGGGAGAGGGTTCAATGAGCAGTTCTTC.